The 13 T cell receptor beta chains below were found in one sample sequenced in a study of cytotoxic CD8 clonotypes in ibrutinib-treated CLL. Here immunoSEQ multiplex PCR was the method, and the copy in TCRdb shows in-frame clones only, minus some. The sample lists roughly 200,000 clones, about three quarters seen once, with 5.9% in the top ten. This sample comprised PBMCs, obtained after 12 months of ibrutinib treatment. Receptors were obtained from a human donor with chronic lymphocytic leukemia.

The rearrangement joins TRBV29-1 to TRBJ1-1; D gene ambiguous. This CDR3 has 13 amino acids. The V end lost 6 bases, the J end lost 0 bases, and 11 bases lay between the germline ends. Germline values: CDR1 SQVTM, CDR2 ANQGSEA. The CDR3 region has the DNA TGCAGCGTGGACCCGAGGATGAACACTGAAGCTTTCTTT. Translating it yields CSVDPRMNTEAFF.

Worth noting for this clone: This specimen includes other DNA sequences encoding the same CDR3. The gene calls are TRBV30 and TRBJ2-7; D assignment may be TRBD1 or TRBD2 (5 bases each). Per the germline V gene, CDR1 is GTSNPN and CDR2 is SVGIG (reference sequence). V dropped 2 bases and J dropped 1 base, with 9 bases sitting between them. There are 13 residues in the CDR3. CDR3 nucleotides: TGTGCCTGGAGTCGGGGCAGTTCCTACGAGCAGTACTTC. Protein sequence: CAWSRGSSYEQYF.

V gene TRBV21-1 combines with J gene TRBJ2-2; the D call TRBD1 from the table was never checked on the DNA. TRBV21-1 is shown as a pseudogene. The length of the CDR3 is 19 residues. Written as DNA, the CDR3 is TGTGCCAGCAGCAAAGTCTGGACAGGGGGCTTTAGCGGGACCGGGGAGCTGTTTTTT. Translating it yields CASSKVWTGGFSGTGELFF.

This chain links TRBV19 with TRBJ1-2; tentatively, D is TRBD1 (5 bases). From germline, CDR1 is LNHDA and CDR2 SQIVND (reference sequence). The length of the CDR3 is 13 residues. The V gene lost 2 bases and the J gene lost 6 bases, with 10 bases spanning the gap. Here the CDR3 reads CASSIMAGNGYTF. CDR3 bases: TGTGCCAGTAGTATAATGGCAGGGAATGGCTACACCTTC. Variable domain in full (rest from reference TRBV19 and TRBJ1-2): DGGITQSPKYLFRKEGQNVTLSCEQNLNHDAMYWYRQDPGQGLRLIYYSQIVNDFQKGDIAEGYSVSREKKESFPLTVTSAQKNPTAFYLCASSIMAGNGYTFGSGTRLTVV.

CDR3 residues: CASSFPRQGAQAFGYTF. The CDR3 DNA reads TGTGCCAGCAGCTTCCCCAGACAGGGGGCGCAAGCTTTTGGCTACACCTTC. V and J are TRBV11-2 and TRBJ1-2; 10 bases line up with TRBD1. The V gene's germline CDR1 is SGHAT and CDR2 FQNNGV. CDR3 length equals 17 residues. Germline trimming cut 3 bases from V and 7 bases from J; bases unmatched to any gene: 14.

The DNA for the CDR3 is TGCAGCGTTCTCGCACAACCGATTTTCCAAATGAACACTGAAGCTTTCTTT. This codes for CSVLAQPIFQMNTEAFF. This rearrangement joins TRBV29-1 to TRBJ1-1; D not certain. This CDR3 has 17 amino acids. V shed 5 bases and J shed 0 bases, with 22 bases lying between them. Germline-derived CDR1 and CDR2 are SQVTM and ANQGSEA.

The chain is built from TRBV19 and TRBJ1-5; tentative D call: TRBD1 (5 bases). Germline CDR1 is LNHDA and CDR2 is SQIVND (reference sequence). The CDR3 sequence is 15 residues long. The germline V and J ends were trimmed by 5 bases and 0 bases, with 11 bases remaining between them. As DNA, the CDR3 is TGTGCCAGTAGTGGCGGGGACTATAGCAATCAGCCCCAGCATTTT. It specifies CASSGGDYSNQPQHF. Drawing the rest from reference TRBV19 and TRBJ1-5, the complete variable domain is DGGITQSPKYLFRKEGQNVTLSCEQNLNHDAMYWYRQDPGQGLRLIYYSQIVNDFQKGDIAEGYSVSREKKESFPLTVTSAQKNPTAFYLCASSGGDYSNQPQHFGDGTRLSIL.

In this sample, this clone turned up a few times. The chain recombines TRBV4-1 with TRBJ1-5, with 7 bases that match TRBD1. From germline, CDR1 is MGHRA and CDR2 YSYEKL. V lost 3 bases, J lost 6 bases, and 8 bases stayed unmatched. This CDR3 comprises 15 residues. The CDR3 region has the DNA TGCGCCAGCAGCCACCCGACAGGGCGAGGTCAGCCCCAGCATTTT. Encoded protein: CASSHPTGRGQPQHF.

This clone showed up just a few times. V and J are TRBV11-3 and TRBJ2-2; D may be TRBD1 (5 bases). Germline loops: CDR1 SGHNT, CDR2 YENEEA. The V end lost 5 bases, the J end lost 7 bases, and 17 bases lay between the germline ends. The CDR3 runs to 15 residues. The CDR3 DNA follows: TGTGCCAGCAGCCTTGGGGCCAGGATAAGCGGGGAGCTGTTTTTT. Translated, it gives CASSLGARISGELFF.

The chain uses TRBV20-1 and TRBJ2-7; D call uncertain. The V end was cut by 3 bases, the J end by 4 bases, with 4 bases between. There are 10 residues in the CDR3. Germline assignment: CDR1 DFQATT and CDR2 SNEGSKA (reference sequence). The CDR3 here is CSASNYEQYF. The CDR3 nucleotides read TGCAGTGCTAGTAATTACGAGCAGTACTTC.

V gene TRBV30 combines with J gene TRBJ1-1, with TRBD1 matching 7 bases. The junction had 3 bases not matched to a gene; V was cut back by 2 bases and J by 3 bases. CDR1 and CDR2 (germline): GTSNPN, SVGIG (reference sequence). The CDR3 loop spans 13 amino acids. This CDR3 is CAWSQGVDTEAFF. CDR3 bases: TGTGCCTGGAGTCAGGGGGTGGACACTGAAGCTTTCTTT. Supplemented by reference TRBV30 and TRBJ1-1, the full variable domain reads SQTIHQWPATLVQPVGSPLSLECTVEGTSNPNLYWYRQAAGRGLQLLFYSVGIGQISSEVPQNLSASRPQDRQFILSSKKLLLSDSGFYLCAWSQGVDTEAFFGQGTRLTVV.

V is TRBV28 and J is TRBJ2-5; D is undetermined. Trimming left V 10 bases short and J 4 bases short, with 10 bases between. Germline CDR1 and CDR2: MDHEN and SYDVKM. The CDR3 extends over 11 amino acids. The chain's CDR3 is CANLAGETQYF. The CDR3 DNA reads as TGTGCCAACCTGGCCGGAGAGACCCAGTACTTC.

The chain combines TRBV27 with TRBJ1-3; 7 nucleotides align to TRBD1. The CDR3 sequence is 17 residues long. J was trimmed by 2 bases and V by 2 bases; bases with no gene match: 9. The germline CDR1 and CDR2 sequences are MNHEY and SMNVEV (reference sequence). CDR3 protein: CASSLRFAGGPGNTIYF. The CDR3 DNA is TGTGCCAGCAGTTTAAGGTTTGCAGGGGGACCTGGAAACACCATATATTTT.